The clone carrying this T cell receptor beta chain was recorded a few times. Its antigen is undetermined. The data are from a study of beta chain features in type 1 diabetes. V was pared by 5 bases and J by 7 bases, with 18 bases between. CDR3 size: 15 residues. CDR1 and CDR2 from the germline V gene are SGHAT and FQNNGV. Every bit of the isolated RNA underwent reverse transcription, so sequencing read expressed TCRB transcripts. TCRdb keeps only in-frame clones here, not all; method: immunoSEQ multiplex PCR. Among hundreds of thousands of clones listed, roughly a sixth were seen once. Overall study results and limits: There was no resolution here of whether HLA type influences TCRB rearrangement.

Each population that was sorted was more than 95% pure. The sequence derives from a woman between 18 and 29 years old in good health. This chain links TRBV11-2 with TRBJ2-1; D perhaps matches TRBD1 (6 bases). Input material: naive CD4+ T cells from blood. CDR3: CASSIRDTYRNEQFF. The CDR3 nucleotides read TGTGCCAGCAGCATCCGGGACACCTACAGGAATGAGCAGTTCTTC.